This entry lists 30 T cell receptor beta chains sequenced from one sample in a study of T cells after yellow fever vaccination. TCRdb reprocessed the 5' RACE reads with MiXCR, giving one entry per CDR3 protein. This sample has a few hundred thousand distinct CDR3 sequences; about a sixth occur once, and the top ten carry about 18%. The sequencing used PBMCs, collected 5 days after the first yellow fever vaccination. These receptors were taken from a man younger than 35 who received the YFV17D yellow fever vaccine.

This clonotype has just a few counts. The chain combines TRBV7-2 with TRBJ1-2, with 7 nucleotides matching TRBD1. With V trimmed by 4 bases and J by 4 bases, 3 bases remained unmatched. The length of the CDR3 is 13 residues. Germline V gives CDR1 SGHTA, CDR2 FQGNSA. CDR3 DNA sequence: TGTGCCAGCAGCTCGGGACAGTTCTATGGCTACACCTTC. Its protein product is CASSSGQFYGYTF.

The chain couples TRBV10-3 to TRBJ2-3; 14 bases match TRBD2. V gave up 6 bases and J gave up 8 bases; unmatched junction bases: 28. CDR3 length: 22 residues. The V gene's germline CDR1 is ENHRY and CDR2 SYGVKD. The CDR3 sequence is CAISQSYGLAGGREAVASTQYF. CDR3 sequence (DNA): TGTGCCATCAGCCAATCCTATGGACTAGCGGGGGGCCGGGAGGCCGTCGCGAGTACGCAGTATTTT.

In DNA form, the CDR3 reads TGTGCCAGCAGTTCCTCCCCCCAGGGCTATGGCTACACCTTC. It translates to CASSSSPQGYGYTF. The V and J genes are TRBV12-3 or TRBV12-4 and TRBJ1-2; D might be TRBD1 (5 bases). V was pared by 4 bases and J by 4 bases, with 13 bases between. This CDR3 is 14 amino acids long.

The CDR3 bases are TGTGCCAGCAGTTTTGGAGGGGGAACCCTATATGGCTACACCTTC. Its translation is CASSFGGGTLYGYTF. V and J are TRBV12-3 or TRBV12-4 and TRBJ1-2; a possible D gene is TRBD1 (6 bases). The CDR3 consists of 15 residues. Trimming stripped 3 bases from V and 5 bases from J, with 16 bases between.

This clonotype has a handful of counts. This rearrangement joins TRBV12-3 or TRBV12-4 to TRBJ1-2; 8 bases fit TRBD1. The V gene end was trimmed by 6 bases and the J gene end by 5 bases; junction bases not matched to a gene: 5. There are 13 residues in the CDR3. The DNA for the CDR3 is TGTGCCAGCAGGAGGGACAGGCTATATGGCTACACCTTC. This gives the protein CASRRDRLYGYTF.

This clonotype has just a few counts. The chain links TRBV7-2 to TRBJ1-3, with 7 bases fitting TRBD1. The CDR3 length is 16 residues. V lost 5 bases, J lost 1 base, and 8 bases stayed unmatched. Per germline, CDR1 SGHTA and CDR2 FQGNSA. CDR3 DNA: TGTGCCAGCAGCCACCGACAGGGCTTGTCTGGAAACACCATATATTTT. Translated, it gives CASSHRQGLSGNTIYF.

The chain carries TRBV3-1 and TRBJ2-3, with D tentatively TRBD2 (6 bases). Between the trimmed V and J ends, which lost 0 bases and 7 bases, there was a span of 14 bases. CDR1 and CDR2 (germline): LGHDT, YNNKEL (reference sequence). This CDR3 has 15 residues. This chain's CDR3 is CASSQDSAGIYTQYF. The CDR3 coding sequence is TGTGCCAGCAGCCAAGATTCGGCGGGGATCTATACGCAGTATTTT.

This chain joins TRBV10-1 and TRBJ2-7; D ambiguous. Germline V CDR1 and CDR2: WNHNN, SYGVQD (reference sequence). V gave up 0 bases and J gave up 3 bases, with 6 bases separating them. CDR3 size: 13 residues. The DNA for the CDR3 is TGCGCCAGCAGTGAGTCCGGCGGCTACGAGCAGTACTTC. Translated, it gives CASSESGGYEQYF.

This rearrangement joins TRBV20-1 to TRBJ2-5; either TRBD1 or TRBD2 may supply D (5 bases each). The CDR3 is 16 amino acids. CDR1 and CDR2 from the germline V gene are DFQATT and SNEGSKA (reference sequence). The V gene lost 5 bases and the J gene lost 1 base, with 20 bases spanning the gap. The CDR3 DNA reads TGCAGTGCTCCCCCCGGGACCACAGTAGGCCAAGAGACCCAGTACTTC. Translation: CSAPPGTTVGQETQYF.

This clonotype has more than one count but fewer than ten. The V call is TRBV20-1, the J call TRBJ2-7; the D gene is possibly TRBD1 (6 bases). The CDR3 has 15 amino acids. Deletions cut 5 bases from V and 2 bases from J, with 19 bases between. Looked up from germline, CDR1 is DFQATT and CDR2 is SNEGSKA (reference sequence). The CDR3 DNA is TGCAGTGCTCGACAGGATGACAGACGTACCTACGAGCAGTACTTC. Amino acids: CSARQDDRRTYEQYF.

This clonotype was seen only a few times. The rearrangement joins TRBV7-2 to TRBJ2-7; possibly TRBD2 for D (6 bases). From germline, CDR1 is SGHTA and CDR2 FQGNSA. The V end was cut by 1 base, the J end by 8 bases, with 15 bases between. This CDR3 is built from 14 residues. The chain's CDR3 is CASSLGSLAVKQYF. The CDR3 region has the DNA TGTGCCAGCAGCTTAGGTTCACTAGCCGTAAAGCAGTACTTC.

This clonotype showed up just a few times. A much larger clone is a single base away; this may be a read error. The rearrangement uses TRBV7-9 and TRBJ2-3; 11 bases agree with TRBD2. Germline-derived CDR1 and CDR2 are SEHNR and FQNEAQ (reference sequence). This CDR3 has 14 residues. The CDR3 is CASSIAGGQDTQYF. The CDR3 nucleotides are TGTGCCAGCAGCATAGCGGGGGGGCAGGATACGCAGTATTTT.

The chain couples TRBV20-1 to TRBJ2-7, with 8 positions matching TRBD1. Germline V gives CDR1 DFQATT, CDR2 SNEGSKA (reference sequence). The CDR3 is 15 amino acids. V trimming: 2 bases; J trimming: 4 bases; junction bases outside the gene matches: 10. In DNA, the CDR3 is TGCAGTGCTAGACCTCCTAGGGACAGGCTTTACGAGCAGTACTTC. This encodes CSARPPRDRLYEQYF.

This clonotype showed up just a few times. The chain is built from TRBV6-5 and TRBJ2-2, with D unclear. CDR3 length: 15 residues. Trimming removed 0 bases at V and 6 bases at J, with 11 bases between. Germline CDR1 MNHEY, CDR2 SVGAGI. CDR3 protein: CASSYSMQAPGELFF. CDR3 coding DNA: TGTGCCAGCAGTTACTCGATGCAAGCCCCCGGGGAGCTGTTTTTT.

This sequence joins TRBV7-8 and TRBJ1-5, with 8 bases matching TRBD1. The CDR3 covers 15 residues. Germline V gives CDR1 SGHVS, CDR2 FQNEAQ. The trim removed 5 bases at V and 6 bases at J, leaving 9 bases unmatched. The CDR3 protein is CASSPDRGPFQPQHF. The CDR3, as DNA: TGTGCCAGCAGCCCCGACAGGGGCCCTTTTCAGCCCCAGCATTTT.

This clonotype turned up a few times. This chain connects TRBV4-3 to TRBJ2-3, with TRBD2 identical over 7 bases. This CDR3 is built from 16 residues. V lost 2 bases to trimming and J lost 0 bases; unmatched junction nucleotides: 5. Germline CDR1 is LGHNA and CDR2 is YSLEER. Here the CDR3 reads CASSQRSGTSTDTQYF. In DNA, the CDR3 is TGCGCCAGCAGCCAAAGAAGCGGGACTAGCACAGATACGCAGTATTTT.

As DNA, the CDR3 is TGTGCCAGCAGTCTACCGTCGCTAGCGGGGATAGCCAAAAACATTCAGTACTTC. It specifies CASSLPSLAGIAKNIQYF. The chain recombines TRBV6-2 or TRBV6-3 with TRBJ2-4; 9 bases line up with TRBD2. The CDR3 totals 18 residues. Germline-derived CDR1 and CDR2 are MNHEY and SVGEGT. J lost 0 bases, V lost 5 bases, and 11 bases had no gene match.

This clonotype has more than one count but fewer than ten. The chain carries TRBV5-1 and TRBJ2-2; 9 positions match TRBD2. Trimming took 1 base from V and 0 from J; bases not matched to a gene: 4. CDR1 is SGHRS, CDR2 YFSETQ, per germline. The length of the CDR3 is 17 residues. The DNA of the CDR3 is TGCGCCAGCAGCTTGATTCCTAGCGGGACGAACACCGGGGAGCTGTTTTTT. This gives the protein CASSLIPSGTNTGELFF.

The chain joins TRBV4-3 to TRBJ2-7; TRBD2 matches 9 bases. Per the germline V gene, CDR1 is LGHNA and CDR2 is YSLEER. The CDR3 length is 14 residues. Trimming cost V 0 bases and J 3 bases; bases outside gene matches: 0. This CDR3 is CASSQDSGGYEQYF. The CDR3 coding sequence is TGCGCCAGCAGCCAAGATAGCGGGGGCTACGAGCAGTACTTC.

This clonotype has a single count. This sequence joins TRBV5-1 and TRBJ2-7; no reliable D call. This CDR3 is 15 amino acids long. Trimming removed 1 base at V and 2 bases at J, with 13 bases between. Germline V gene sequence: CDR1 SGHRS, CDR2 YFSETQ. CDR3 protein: CASSLSAAKAYEQYF. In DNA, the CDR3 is TGCGCCAGCAGCTTGTCAGCAGCCAAAGCCTACGAGCAGTACTTC.

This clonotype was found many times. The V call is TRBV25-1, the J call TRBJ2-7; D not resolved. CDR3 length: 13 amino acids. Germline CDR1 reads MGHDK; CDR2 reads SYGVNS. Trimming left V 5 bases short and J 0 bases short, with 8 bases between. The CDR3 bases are TGTGCCAGCAGTTCCCCGAGCTCCTACGAGCAGTACGTC. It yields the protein CASSSPSSYEQYV.

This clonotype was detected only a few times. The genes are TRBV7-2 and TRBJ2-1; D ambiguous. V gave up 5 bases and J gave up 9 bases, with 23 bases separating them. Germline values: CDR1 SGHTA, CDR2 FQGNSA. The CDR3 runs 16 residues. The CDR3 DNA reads TGTGCCAGCAGCACCAGCTCTACAGTAACCCCGGCTGAGCAGTTCTTC. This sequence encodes CASSTSSTVTPAEQFF.

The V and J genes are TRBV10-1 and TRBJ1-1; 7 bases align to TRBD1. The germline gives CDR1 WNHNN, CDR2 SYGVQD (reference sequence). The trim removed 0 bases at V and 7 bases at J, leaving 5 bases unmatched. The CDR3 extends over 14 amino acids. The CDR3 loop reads CASSESGDSREAFF. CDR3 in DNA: TGCGCCAGCAGTGAGTCGGGGGACAGCCGTGAAGCTTTCTTT.

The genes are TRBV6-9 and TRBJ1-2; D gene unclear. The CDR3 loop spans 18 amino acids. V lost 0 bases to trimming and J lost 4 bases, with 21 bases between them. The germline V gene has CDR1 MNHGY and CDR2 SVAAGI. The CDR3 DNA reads TGTGCCAGCAGTTATTCCGGCGGCAGTTTCCAACCCTCCTATGGCTACACCTTC. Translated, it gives CASSYSGGSFQPSYGYTF.

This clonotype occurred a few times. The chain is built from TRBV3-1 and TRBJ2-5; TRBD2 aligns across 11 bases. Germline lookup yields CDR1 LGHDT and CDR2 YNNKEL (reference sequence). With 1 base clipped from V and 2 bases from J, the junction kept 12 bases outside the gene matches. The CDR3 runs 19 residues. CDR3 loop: CASSQGEGLAEVSQETQYF. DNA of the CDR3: TGTGCCAGCAGCCAAGGAGAGGGACTAGCGGAGGTATCTCAAGAGACCCAGTACTTC.

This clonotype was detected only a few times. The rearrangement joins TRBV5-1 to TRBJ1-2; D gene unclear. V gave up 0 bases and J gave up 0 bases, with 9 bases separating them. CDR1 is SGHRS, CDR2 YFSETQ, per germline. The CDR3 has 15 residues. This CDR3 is CASSLGSPANYGYTF. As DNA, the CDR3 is TGCGCCAGCAGCTTGGGTTCACCCGCTAACTATGGCTACACCTTC.

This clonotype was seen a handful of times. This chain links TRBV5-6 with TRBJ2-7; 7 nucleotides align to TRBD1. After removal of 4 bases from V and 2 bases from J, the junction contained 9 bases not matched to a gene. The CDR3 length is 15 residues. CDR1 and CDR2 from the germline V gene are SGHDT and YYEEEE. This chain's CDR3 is CASSLGTDVTYEQYF. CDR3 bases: TGTGCCAGCAGCCTTGGGACAGACGTAACCTACGAGCAGTACTTC.

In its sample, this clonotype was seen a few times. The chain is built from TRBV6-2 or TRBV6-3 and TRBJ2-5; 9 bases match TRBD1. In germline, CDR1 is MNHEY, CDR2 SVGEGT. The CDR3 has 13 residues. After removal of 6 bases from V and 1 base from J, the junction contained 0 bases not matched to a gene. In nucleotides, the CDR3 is TGTGCCAGCAGGGGACAGGGCCAAGAGACCCAGTACTTC. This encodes CASRGQGQETQYF.

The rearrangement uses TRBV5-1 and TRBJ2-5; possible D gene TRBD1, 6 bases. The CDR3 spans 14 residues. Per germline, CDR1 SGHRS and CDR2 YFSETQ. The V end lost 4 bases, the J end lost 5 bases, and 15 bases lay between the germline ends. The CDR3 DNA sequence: TGCGCCAGCAGCGTACAGGGTATGTTGGAGACCCAGTACTTC. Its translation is CASSVQGMLETQYF. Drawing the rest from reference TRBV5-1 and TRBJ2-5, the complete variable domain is KAGVTQTPRYLIKTRGQQVTLSCSPISGHRSVSWYQQTPGQGLQFLFEYFSETQRNKGNFPGRFSGRQFSNSRSEMNVSTLELGDSALYLCASSVQGMLETQYFGPGTRLLVL.

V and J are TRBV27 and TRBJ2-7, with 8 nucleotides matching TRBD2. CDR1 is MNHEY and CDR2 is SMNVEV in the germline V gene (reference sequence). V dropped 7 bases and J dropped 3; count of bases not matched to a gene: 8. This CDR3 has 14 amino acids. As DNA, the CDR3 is TGTGCCAGCACCAAAGCGGGGGAGGTCTACGAGCAGTACTTC. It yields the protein CASTKAGEVYEQYF.